The T cell receptor (beta chain) under discussion was sequenced for a study of siplizumab effects on memory and regulatory T cells. Turning to this clone: The antigen is undetermined.

Study-level findings and limits: Alloreactive sequences tracing back to unstimulated CD4+ memory cells were significantly reduced by siplizumab. Apparently more diverse than memory cells, naive T cells also seemed major alloresponse contributors.

The germline V gene has CDR1 GTSNPN and CDR2 SVGIG (reference sequence). This CDR3 is built from 15 residues. V was pared by 2 bases and J by 4 bases, with 10 bases of the junction left unmatched. Method: immunoSEQ multiplex PCR; TCRdb's copy keeps in-frame clones and lacks some. The data contain roughly 120,000 clones, over 85% of them seen just once; the ten biggest clones take up 1.3%. The TCR originated in a human donor in good health. The chain carries TRBV30 and TRBJ1-2; TRBD1 aligns across 7 bases. The specimen was CD4+ T cells sorted from blood. CDR3 residues: CAWSRGQAWSYGYTF. CDR3 nucleotide sequence: TGTGCCTGGAGTAGAGGACAGGCGTGGAGCTATGGCTACACCTTC.